The present T cell receptor (beta chain) was sequenced within a study of cytomegalovirus exposure and HLA in healthy donors (dated by TCRdb to 2016 to 2017). Describing the broader study: An earlier analysis of some 550 of the donors reported approximately 300 Gb of sequence data and 100 million to 140 million unique TCR beta sequences from about 180 million T cells. An early release covering around 630 HLA-typed donors comprised approximately 300 gigabases of sequencing data and 85 million or so unique TCR sequences. Of the roughly 400 genotyped donors, less than 90% were placed in the genetic ancestry cluster associated with self-reported Caucasian donors. The aim of the study was to test whether cataloging public T cell receptors could identify signatures of past pathogen exposure. The T cell repertoires of under 700 subjects were profiled by immunosequencing and related to cytomegalovirus serostatus. A separate validation cohort of over a hundred different subjects was used in addition to the approximately 610-subject first cohort. To predict cytomegalovirus infection status, the study brought together high-throughput TCR immunosequencing, statistical association of individual TCRs with disease status, and machine learning. In a later analysis, previously published TCR beta repertoires from 666 donors were re-analyzed and high-resolution HLA genotyping was added so that TCR occurrence patterns could be studied. In the later analysis, no new phenotypic data were used to find candidate immune exposures; instead, reliance was placed on TCR beta sequences and their occurrence across donors. In an earlier analysis of 500 to 650 of the donors, high-throughput TCR beta sequencing was used to judge whether each TCR beta V gene segment behaved as functional or pseudogenic. Donor age, sex, ethnicity and CMV serostatus were collected together with the repertoire data. Genome-wide SNP genotypes for about 60% of the 666 donors were used in a later genetic analysis, which treated that subset as a discovery cohort. All discovery cohort repertoires had been generated on a single sequencing platform. Both class I and class II loci were covered by HLA typing, at four-digit resolution. Typing coverage differed by locus: A, B, C, DRB1 and DQB1 were typed in roughly 629-630 donors, DQA1 in 522, DPA1 in approximately 610, and DPB1 in roughly 470. Four or five DR-DQ haplotypes were handled as single units for association and clustering, since linkage in the cohort was strong. Among about 410 genotyped donors of the cohort, an average of around 250,000 unique TCR beta nucleotide sequences was sequenced per donor, of which about 18% were non-productive.

V and J are trimmed by 1 base and 2 bases, and the gene matches miss 1 base of the junction. The CDR3 runs 15 residues from the cysteine to the phenylalanine. Solely the CDR3 DNA is kept, with 45 bases framed from the first base. According to the germline V gene, CDR1 reads LGHNA and CDR2 reads YNFKEQ. Library preparation used the immunoSEQ multiplex PCR assay. For the multiplex PCR, a mixture combining 60 forward primers for TCR Vbeta segments and 13 reverse primers for TCR Jbeta segments was used. The CDR3 region of rearranged TCR beta genes was amplified from genomic DNA by a multiplex PCR assay. The Illumina HiSeq System was used to sequence the amplified TCR beta libraries as 87-base-pair reads. Turning to the authors' computational methods: A later analysis tallied around 80 million unique TCR beta chains across the 666 repertoires, and some 12 million of those chains were shared by two or more donors. Raw reads were error-corrected and collapsed into unique sequences by a nearest-neighbor algorithm in which closely related sequences were merged to remove PCR and sequencing errors. Alignment of CDR3 sequences to IMGT reference sequences was used to assign V, D and J gene segments. Each retained sequence needed at least a six-nucleotide match to both a V gene segment and a J gene segment. Rearrangements were called productive when the CDR3 lacked stop codons and stayed in frame with V and J; all others were non-productive. CDR3 was defined by IMGT convention, running from the second conserved V-encoded cysteine to the conserved J-encoded phenylalanine. In an earlier analysis of some 550 of the donors, sequences lacking an unambiguous match to a single V gene segment were excluded. In an earlier analysis of approximately 590 of the donors, V segments were called functional above 56.7% productive rearrangements and were called segregating when the between-donor standard deviation exceeded 5%. To diagnose cytomegalovirus status from the catalog of TCR beta chain sequences, a statistical classification framework was built. In a later analysis, V and J genes were assigned by comparing TCR nucleotide sequences against IMGT/GENE-DB human TR gene sequences. The TCRdist pipeline was used in a later analysis to assign CDR3 sequences and most-parsimonious VDJ recombination scenarios. In a later analysis, every TCR beta chain was defined by the combination of its CDR3 amino acid sequence and its V-gene family, and reads without a unique V-gene family were dropped. A later analysis removed 500 to 650 highly shared, low-generation-probability nucleotide sequences to deal with suspected cross-contamination and a sequencing artifact. For each public chain, a later analysis derived a clonal expansion index from normalized ranks of inferred template counts within each repertoire. In a later analysis, generation probabilities were computed using a VDJ recombination model fitted to out-of-frame rearrangements, and the results were checked against IGoR. In a later analysis, hypergeometric tests were used to score TCR-TCR, TCR-HLA and TCR-CMV co-occurrence, with a repertoire-size bias correction applied to TCR pairs. False discovery rates were estimated in a later analysis by permuting HLA or CMV assignments 20 times. In a later analysis, co-occurring TCRs were grouped using DBSCAN, with TCRdist sequence similarity added in when clustering inside HLA-allele-positive subsets. Repertoires with fewer than 30,000 or more than 120,000 public chains, plus five repertoires with anomalous nucleotide sharing, were excluded from co-occurrence clustering. The table comes from immuneACCESS by way of TCRdb, which keeps in-frame sequences with V and J called. Part of the clones is missing from these tables; in studies checked, under half for an unresolved V gene and the rest for unknown reasons. D and trimming were read from the DNA, whereas the V and J calls and clone size are those reported in that table. This sample comprises tens of thousands of clones, around 81% of them detected only once. The top ten clonotypes cover about 0.5% of the sample.

Study-wide findings and limitations: The authors suggested that the approach could potentially be generalized to other disease states and immunological phenotypes. The 87-base-pair reads could not distinguish some IMGT-functional V segments, including TRBV6-2 and TRBV6-3, so those segments were excluded. Cytomegalovirus status was reported to be diagnosed by the classifier with high specificity and sensitivity in both the original and validation cohorts. Immune exposure information for the cohort was limited to CMV serostatus. In a later analysis, several top co-occurrence clusters were reported to appear linked to parvovirus B19, influenza, CMV and Epstein-Barr virus. HLA typing was unavailable for some donors at each locus, so association tests used only the typed subset. In a later analysis, HLA-associated TCR beta chains were found to be more clonally expanded and to have lower generation probabilities than equally common non-associated chains. In an earlier analysis of under 600 of the donors, most TCR beta V segments were observed in productive rearrangements about 87% or about 30% of the time, broadly matching IMGT annotations. Seventeen rarely observed V segments, including chromosome 9 orphons, were excluded from the earlier analysis of about 610 of the donors because counts were too low. In a later analysis, around 17,000 TCR beta sequences were associated with specific HLA alleles at a false discovery rate of 0.05. When HLA alleles, especially DR and DQ, strongly co-occurred, attributing TCR associations to individual alleles was difficult. An association between a missense DCLRE1C variant and V-gene and J-gene trimming of TCR beta chains was found in a later genetic analysis and replicated in an independent cohort. In vitro tests confirmed that a few of the cytomegalovirus-associated TCR beta chains recognize cytomegalovirus antigens. A further reported finding was that TCR beta sequences accurately predicted the HLA-A and HLA-B alleles for most subjects in the first cohort. The study listed 164 TCR beta chains as associated with cytomegalovirus. Most TCR sequences were seen in very few donors, while some public TCRs were found in many individuals. In this cohort, only TCR beta chains were sequenced, and detectable features were limited by the absence of alpha or paired-chain data. Linkage disequilibrium might explain the correlated functional status among segregating V segments, but an unknown experimental factor could not be ruled out. A cluster of highly shared sequence variants was judged likely to be a technical artifact of the sequencing pipeline. Sequencing depth was assumed to be roughly uniform across donors in the presence/absence analyses, though that assumption may not hold. In a later analysis, most CMV-associated TCR beta chains were found to appear HLA-restricted, with HLA associations seemingly driven largely by CMV exposure. In a later analysis, TCR association rates were found to vary across HLA loci, with the most associated TCRs seen for DRB1 alleles and the fewest for HLA-C alleles. A later genetic analysis reported fewer N-insertions in productive TCRs among donors in an Asian-associated ancestry cluster than the 666-donor mean.

Remarks on this clone: No antigen is known for it. Per-base qualities were not stored, and no clone one base away is much larger.

The cohort was made up of approximately 670 healthy bone marrow donors. At the time of sampling, all cohort members were nominally healthy, though unrecorded immune exposures were likely present. The donor tested CMV seronegative, placing the donor among the approximately 360 seronegative members of the cohort. A peripheral blood sample was collected from each donor, and TCR beta sequencing was performed on peripheral blood mononuclear cells. The Qiagen DNeasy Blood Extraction Kit was used to extract genomic DNA from the blood cell samples. This receptor was obtained from a man aged 25 to 40 in good health and CMV-seronegative. The specimen was PBMCs. Recombination connected TRBV4-2 to TRBJ1-4, and 7 junctional nucleotides match TRBD1. The DNA reads TGTGCCAGCAGCCAAGGACAGGGCACTAATGAAAAACTGTTTTTT. The encoded protein is CASSQGQGTNEKLFF.